This TCR beta chain was sequenced in a study of early T cells in non-severe SARS-CoV-2 infection (dated by TCRdb to the early 2020s). A note on the overall study: Bulk RNA from unsorted whole blood was used for TCR sequencing, so alpha and beta chains could not be paired.

This was a case-control study nested in a cohort of healthcare workers in London, UK, who had nasopharyngeal swab PCR tests and blood samples taken every week. Between 23 and 31 March 2020, the week of the UK lockdown, healthcare workers were enrolled and then followed up weekly for as long as 16 weeks. This clonotype showed up just a few times. What antigen it recognizes has not been identified. No much larger clone exists at a distance of one base, and base qualities are not known. What the study reported, not specific to this receptor: VDJdb matching was skewed toward anti-spike CD8 responses, so virus-specific expansions were likely underestimated and private and CD4 specificities were missed.

The library came from 5' RACE. For sequencing, a NextSeq 500 was employed. In the TCR library protocol, unique molecular identifiers were attached to individual cDNA molecules to correct for PCR bias and sequencing error. Both TCR alpha and beta chains were sequenced, and tight co-correlation was observed between alpha and beta sequence abundances in each sample. The authors' analysis ran thus. Decombinator V4 was used to annotate the V gene, J gene and CDR3 of the TCR sequences. Expanded TCRs were defined as changing significantly between any two time points under a Poisson model with p below 0.0001. TCR abundances were normalised to the total number of TCRs sequenced in each sample and reported as counts per million. MAIT TCRs were defined by TRAV1-2 paired with TRAJ12, TRAJ20 or TRAJ33, and iNKT TCRs by TRAV10 paired with TRAJ18. VDJdb, accessed 1 November 2021, was searched for CMV, EBV and SARS-CoV-2 annotated TCRs, with TCRs annotated for multiple antigens excluded. In-frame beta chains were kept once TCRdb had trimmed the public reads at Q25 with fastp and called clones with MiXCR. Entries that share a CDR3 protein sequence are merged under the most common genes and DNA. TCRdb, not the authors, supplied the V and J calls. Recorded for this sample are more than 85,000 distinct CDR3 sequences; roughly 13% of them occurred a single time. The ten largest clonotypes hold 6.2% of the sample.

Between the V and J ends, shortened by 2 bases and 6 bases respectively, the junction contains 13 bases. Its CDR3 holds 14 amino acids, cysteine through phenylalanine. Only CDR3 DNA is held: 42 bases, read in frame from base 1. CDR1 and CDR2 were assigned from the germline V gene as MNHEY and SVGAGI. Specimen: whole blood. This receptor was identified in an adult who was a healthcare worker with PCR-confirmed SARS-CoV-2 infection or an uninfected control (not recorded which). The rearrangement joined TRBV6-5 to TRBJ1-1, and TRBD1 may be the D gene, going by 6 matching bases. CDR3 loop: CASSYRGLGSEAFF. The nucleotide sequence is TGTGCCAGCAGTTACAGGGGGTTAGGATCTGAAGCTTTCTTT.